This TCR beta chain comes out of a study of Ad26.COV2.S vaccination and SARS-CoV-2 variants (dated by TCRdb to 2020 to 2022). Notes on the research overall: Donors in the vaccine arm were drawn from COV1001, a multicentre, randomized, double-blind, placebo-controlled phase I-IIa trial testing Ad26.COV2.S in healthy adults. Ad26.COV2.S was given intramuscularly at 5x10^10 or 1x10^11 viral particles, as a single shot or as two shots 56 days apart. TCRbeta repertoire sequencing served as the tool for gauging how specific and how broad the SARS-CoV-2-reactive T cell receptors were following Ad26.COV2.S vaccination. A total of approximately 30 samples were included in the TCR-sequenced set, comprising roughly 19 Ad26.COV2.S vaccine recipients, 5 placebo recipients and 8 SARS-CoV-2 convalescent individuals. Participants in the trial were split at random into five groups of five each, receiving low-dose or high-dose Ad26.COV2.S once or twice, or else placebo on both occasions. Investigators remained blinded to trial group allocation during experiments and outcome assessment. General findings and caveats noted by the study authors: The authors noted that the TCR breadth and depth analyses may have underestimated total T cell responses. Non-spike TCR breadth was comparable between vaccine and placebo recipients, consistent with the vaccine containing only spike. The study was not powered for comparison of responses between vaccine doses or regimens. Spike-specific TCR breadth was higher in Ad26.COV2.S recipients than in placebo recipients (P = 0.0014). After vaccination, spike-specific CD8+ and CD4+ T cell responses were reported to show substantial breadth.

According to the study, the label for this sample's treatment or condition signals: roughly 19 received Ad26.COV2.S at low or high dose, single or two shots; 5 received placebo; per-sample allocation not given. Repertoires of vaccine and placebo recipients were sequenced from samples taken on day 63 after the first injection. Between 29 July and 7 August 2020, Cohort 1b enrolled about two dozen adults aged 18-55 years at one site in Boston, USA. Ad26.COV2.S was a replication-incompetent adenovirus type 26 vector expressing a prefusion-stabilized SARS-CoV-2 spike protein from the original Wuhan strain. For CDR1 and CDR2, the germline V gene lists LGHNA and YNFKEQ. The CDR3 runs 16 amino acids, cysteine and phenylalanine included. Only the CDR3 portion is preserved as DNA: 48 bases, with reading frame beginning at the first base. Relative to germline, V is 4 bases shorter and J is 0 bases shorter, with 12 bases between their ends.

Worth noting for this clone: Its specific antigen is unknown. No much larger clonotype is one base removed from it; base qualities were not supplied.

The immunoSEQ Assay was the method used to sequence TCRbeta CDR3 regions. After extraction, genomic DNA underwent amplification by bias-controlled multiplex PCR, followed by high-throughput sequencing. In the original analysis: To quantify the absolute abundance of every unique TCRbeta CDR3 region, sequences were collapsed and filtered. T cell fraction was estimated by normalizing TCRbeta template counts to usable DNA, with usable DNA measured through amplification of reference genes found in all nucleated cells. Repertoire TCRs were annotated as SARS-CoV-2-specific when V gene, CDR3 amino acid sequence and J gene were exactly matched to a known reactive TCR set. The reference SARS-CoV-2 TCR set was derived from MIRA and filtered for enrichment in COVID-19-positive ImmuneCODE repertoires, a step that removed public or cross-reactive TCRs. Drawing on the MIRA antigens, annotated TCRs were analysed further at the level of specific ORF or position within ORF. Breadth was defined as the number of annotated unique rearrangements divided by the total number of unique productive rearrangements, and depth was defined as the summed frequency of the annotated unique rearrangements. Two-sided Wilcoxon rank-sum tests were used to compare TCR breadth between groups. TCRdb re-hosts the immuneACCESS table, in-frame sequences only. Its copies lack some clones; in the studies checked, an unresolved V gene accounts for under half of them, and the cause for the rest is not known. Clonal size and the V and J genes are those of that table, whereas D and trimming came from the DNA. Across this sample there are 410,000 or so clones, with about 93% seen only once. Approximately 12% of the sample is taken by the ten largest.

The source of this sequence is a person aged 18-60 years who received the Ad26.COV2.S COVID-19 vaccine or a placebo. The specimen was peripheral blood, collected in a trial of Ad26.COV2.S vaccine versus placebo. The chain was built from TRBV4-2 and TRBJ2-2; TRBD2 might be the D gene, on 5 matching bases. The DNA is TGTGCCAGCAGCCCAGCGGCGGCTGCGAACACCGGGGAGCTGTTTTTT. This encodes CASSPAAAANTGELFF.